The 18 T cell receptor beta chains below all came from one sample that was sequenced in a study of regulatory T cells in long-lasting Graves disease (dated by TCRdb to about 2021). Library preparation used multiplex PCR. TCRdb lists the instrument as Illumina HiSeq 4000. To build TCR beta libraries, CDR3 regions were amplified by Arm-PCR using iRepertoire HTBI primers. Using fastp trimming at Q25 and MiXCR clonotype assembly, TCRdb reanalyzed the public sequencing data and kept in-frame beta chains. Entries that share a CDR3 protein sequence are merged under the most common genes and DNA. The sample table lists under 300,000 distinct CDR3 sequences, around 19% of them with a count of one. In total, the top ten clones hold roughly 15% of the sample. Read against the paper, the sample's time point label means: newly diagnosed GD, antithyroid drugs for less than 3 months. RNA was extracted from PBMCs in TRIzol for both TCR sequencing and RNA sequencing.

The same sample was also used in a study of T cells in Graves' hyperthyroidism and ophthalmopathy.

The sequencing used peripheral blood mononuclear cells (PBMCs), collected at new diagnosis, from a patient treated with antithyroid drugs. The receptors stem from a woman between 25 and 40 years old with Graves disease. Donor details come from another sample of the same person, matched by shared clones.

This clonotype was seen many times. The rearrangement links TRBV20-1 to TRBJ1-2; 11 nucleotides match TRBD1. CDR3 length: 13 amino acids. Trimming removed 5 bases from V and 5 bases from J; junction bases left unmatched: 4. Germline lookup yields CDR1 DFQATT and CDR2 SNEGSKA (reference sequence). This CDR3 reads CSAGQGAGYGYTF. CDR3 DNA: TGCAGTGCTGGACAGGGGGCTGGTTATGGCTACACCTTC.

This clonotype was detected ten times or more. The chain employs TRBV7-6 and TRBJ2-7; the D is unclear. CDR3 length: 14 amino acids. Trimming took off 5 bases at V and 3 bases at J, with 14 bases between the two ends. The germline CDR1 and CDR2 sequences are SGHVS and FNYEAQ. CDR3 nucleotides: TGTGCCAGCAGCGGCCGCCTGGACCTCTACGAGCAGTACTTC. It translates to CASSGRLDLYEQYF.

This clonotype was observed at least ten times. The CDR3: CSAARDYEQYF. The CDR3 region has the DNA TGCAGTGCCGCCCGGGATTACGAGCAGTACTTC. This chain uses TRBV20-1 with TRBJ2-7; possible D gene TRBD2, 5 bases. CDR1 DFQATT and CDR2 SNEGSKA come from the germline V gene (reference sequence). The CDR3 has 11 residues. V lost 6 bases and J 4 bases, leaving 10 bases between the germline ends.

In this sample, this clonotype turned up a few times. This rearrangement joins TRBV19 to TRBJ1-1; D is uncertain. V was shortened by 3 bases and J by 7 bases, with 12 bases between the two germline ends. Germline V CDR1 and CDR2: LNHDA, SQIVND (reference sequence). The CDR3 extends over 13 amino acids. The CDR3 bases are TGTGCCAGTAGTATTGTCGCGGGAGGTGAAGCTTTCTTT. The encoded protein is CASSIVAGGEAFF.

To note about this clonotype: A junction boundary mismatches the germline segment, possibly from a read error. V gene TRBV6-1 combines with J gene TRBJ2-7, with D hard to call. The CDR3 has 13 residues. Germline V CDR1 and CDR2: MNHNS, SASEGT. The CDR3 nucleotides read TGTGCCAGCAGTCAGACGACTGTCTACGAGCAGTGCTTC. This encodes CASSQTTVYEQCF.

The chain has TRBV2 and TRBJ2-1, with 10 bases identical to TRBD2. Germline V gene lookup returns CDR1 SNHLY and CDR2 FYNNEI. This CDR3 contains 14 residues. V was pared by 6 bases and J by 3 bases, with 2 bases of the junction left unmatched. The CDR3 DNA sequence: TGTGCCAGCAGGACTAGCGGGTTCTACAATGAGCAGTTCTTC. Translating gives CASRTSGFYNEQFF.

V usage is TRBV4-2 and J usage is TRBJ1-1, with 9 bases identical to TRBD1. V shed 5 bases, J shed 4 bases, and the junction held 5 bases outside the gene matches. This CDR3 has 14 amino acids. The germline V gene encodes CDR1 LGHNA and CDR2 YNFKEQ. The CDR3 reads CASSLDRGTTEAFF. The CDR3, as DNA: TGTGCCAGCAGCTTGGACAGGGGTACCACTGAAGCTTTCTTT.

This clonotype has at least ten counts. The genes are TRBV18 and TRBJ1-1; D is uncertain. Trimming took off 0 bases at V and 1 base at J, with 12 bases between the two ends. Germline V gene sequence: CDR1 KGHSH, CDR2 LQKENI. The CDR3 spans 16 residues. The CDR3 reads CASSPPLGLTNTEAFF. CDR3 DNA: TGTGCCAGCTCACCACCGTTAGGCCTCACGAACACTGAAGCTTTCTTT.

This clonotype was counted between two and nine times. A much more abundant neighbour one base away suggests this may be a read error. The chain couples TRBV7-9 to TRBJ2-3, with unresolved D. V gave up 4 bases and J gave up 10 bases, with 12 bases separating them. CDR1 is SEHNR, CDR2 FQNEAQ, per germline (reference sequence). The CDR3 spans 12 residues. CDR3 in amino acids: CASSWAQDAQYF. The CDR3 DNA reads TGTGCCAGCAGCTGGGCCCAGGATGCGCAGTATTTT.

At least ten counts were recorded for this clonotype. The CDR3 bases are TGTGCCAGCTCACCGGAATGGGCGGTGAACACTGAAGCTTTCTTT. This encodes CASSPEWAVNTEAFF. V and J are TRBV18 and TRBJ1-1; no definite D call. V gave up 3 bases and J gave up 0 bases, with 11 bases separating them. The CDR3 is 15 residues long. Germline assignment: CDR1 KGHSH and CDR2 LQKENI. Complete variable domain (other parts from reference TRBV18 and TRBJ1-1): NAGVMQNPRHLVRRRGQEARLRCSPMKGHSHVYWYRQLPEEGLKFMVYLQKENIIDESGMPKERFSAEFPKEGPSILRIQQVVRGDSAAYFCASSPEWAVNTEAFFGQGTRLTVV.

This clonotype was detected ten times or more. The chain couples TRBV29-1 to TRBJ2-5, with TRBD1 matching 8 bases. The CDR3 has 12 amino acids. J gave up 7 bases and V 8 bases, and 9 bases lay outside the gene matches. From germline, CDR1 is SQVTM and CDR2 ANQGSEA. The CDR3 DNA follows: TGCAGCTTCTTACAGGGGGAGCGGACCCAGTACTTC. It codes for CSFLQGERTQYF.

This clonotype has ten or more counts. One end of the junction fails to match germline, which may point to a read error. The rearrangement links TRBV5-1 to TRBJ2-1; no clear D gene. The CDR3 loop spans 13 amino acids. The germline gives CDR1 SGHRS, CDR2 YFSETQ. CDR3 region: CASSLDPRNEQFF. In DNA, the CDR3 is TGTGCCAGCAGCTTGGACCCACGGAATGAGCAGTTCTTC.

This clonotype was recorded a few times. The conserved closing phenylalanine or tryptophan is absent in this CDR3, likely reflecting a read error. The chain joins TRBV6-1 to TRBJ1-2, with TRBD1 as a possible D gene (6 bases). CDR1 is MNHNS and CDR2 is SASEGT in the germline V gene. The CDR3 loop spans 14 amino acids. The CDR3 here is CAGSHRDPGYGYTL. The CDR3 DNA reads TGTGCCGGCAGTCACAGGGATCCGGGCTATGGCTACACCCTC.

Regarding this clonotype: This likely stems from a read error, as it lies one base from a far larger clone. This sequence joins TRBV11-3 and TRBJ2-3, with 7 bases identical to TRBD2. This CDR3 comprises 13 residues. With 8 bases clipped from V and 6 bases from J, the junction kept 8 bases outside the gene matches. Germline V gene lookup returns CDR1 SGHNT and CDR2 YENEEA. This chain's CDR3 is CASCRREEDTQYF. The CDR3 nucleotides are TGTGCCAGCTGCCGCCGGGAGGAGGATACGCAGTATTTT.

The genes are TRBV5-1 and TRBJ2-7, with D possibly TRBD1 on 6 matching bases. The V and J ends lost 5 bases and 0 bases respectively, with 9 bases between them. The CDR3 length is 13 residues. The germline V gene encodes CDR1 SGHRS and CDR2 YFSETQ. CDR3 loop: CASSRTASYEQYF. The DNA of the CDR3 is TGCGCCAGCAGTCGGACAGCCTCCTACGAGCAGTACTTC.

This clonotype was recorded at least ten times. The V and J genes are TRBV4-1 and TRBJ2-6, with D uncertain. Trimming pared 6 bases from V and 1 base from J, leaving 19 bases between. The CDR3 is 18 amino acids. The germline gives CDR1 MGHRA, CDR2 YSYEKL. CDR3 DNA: TGCGCCAGCAGGAACCGACCAGCATCCGATTCTGGGGCCAACGTCCTGACTTTC. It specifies CASRNRPASDSGANVLTF.

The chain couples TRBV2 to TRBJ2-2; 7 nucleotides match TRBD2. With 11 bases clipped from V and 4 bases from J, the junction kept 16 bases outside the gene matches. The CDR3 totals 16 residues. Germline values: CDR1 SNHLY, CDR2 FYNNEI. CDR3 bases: TGTGCCGGGATGTCAGGAGCGGGGTTAGGCACCGGGGAGCTGTTTTTT. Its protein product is CAGMSGAGLGTGELFF.

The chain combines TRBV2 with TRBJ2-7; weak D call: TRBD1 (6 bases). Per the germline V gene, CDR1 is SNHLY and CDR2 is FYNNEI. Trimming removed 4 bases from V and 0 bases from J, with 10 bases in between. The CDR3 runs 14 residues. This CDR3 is CASSGRDTSYEQYF. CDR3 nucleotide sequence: TGTGCCAGCAGTGGCCGGGACACCTCCTACGAGCAGTACTTC.